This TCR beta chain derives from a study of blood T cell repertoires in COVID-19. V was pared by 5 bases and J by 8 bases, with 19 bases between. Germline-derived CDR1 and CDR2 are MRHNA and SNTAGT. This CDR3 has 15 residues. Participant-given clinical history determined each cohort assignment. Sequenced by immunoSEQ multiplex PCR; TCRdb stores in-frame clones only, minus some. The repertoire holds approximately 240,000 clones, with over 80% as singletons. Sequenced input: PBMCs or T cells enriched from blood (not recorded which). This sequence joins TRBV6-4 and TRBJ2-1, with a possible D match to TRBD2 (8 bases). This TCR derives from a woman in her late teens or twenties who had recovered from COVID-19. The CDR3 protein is CASSPRGGQPHEQFF. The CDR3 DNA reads TGTGCCAGCAGTCCTCGGGGGGGACAGCCCCATGAGCAGTTCTTC.